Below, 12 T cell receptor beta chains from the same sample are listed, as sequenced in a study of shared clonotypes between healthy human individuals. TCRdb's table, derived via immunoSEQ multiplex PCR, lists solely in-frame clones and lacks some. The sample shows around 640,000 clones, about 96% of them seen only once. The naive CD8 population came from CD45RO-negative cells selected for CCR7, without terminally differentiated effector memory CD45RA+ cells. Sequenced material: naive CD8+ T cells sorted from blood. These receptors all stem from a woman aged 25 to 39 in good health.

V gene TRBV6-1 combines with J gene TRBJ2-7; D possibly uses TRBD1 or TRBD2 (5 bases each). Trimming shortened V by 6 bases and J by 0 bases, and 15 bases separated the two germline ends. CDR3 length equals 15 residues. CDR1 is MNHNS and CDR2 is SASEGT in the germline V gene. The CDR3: CASSLPGRNSYEQYF. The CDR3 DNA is TGTGCCAGCAGCCTGCCGGGACGGAACTCCTACGAGCAGTACTTC.

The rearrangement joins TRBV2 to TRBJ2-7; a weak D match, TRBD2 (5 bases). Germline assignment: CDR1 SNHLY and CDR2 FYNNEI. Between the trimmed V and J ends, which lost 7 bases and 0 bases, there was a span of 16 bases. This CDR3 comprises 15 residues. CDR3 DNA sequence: TGTGCCAGCAACCCCACAGTAACTAGCTCCTACGAGCAGTACTTC. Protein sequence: CASNPTVTSSYEQYF. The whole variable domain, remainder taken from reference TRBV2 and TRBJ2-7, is EPEVTQTPSHQVTQMGQEVILRCVPISNHLYFYWYRQILGQKVEFLVSFYNNEISEKSEIFDDQFSVERPDGSNFTLKIRSTKLEDSAMYFCASNPTVTSSYEQYFGPGTRLTVT.

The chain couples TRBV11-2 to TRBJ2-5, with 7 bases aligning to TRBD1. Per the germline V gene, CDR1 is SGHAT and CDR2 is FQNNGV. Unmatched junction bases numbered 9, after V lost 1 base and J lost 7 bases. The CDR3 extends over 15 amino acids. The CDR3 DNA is TGTGCCAGCAGCTTAGGGGTAGGGACAGCCCGGACCCAGTACTTC. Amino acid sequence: CASSLGVGTARTQYF.

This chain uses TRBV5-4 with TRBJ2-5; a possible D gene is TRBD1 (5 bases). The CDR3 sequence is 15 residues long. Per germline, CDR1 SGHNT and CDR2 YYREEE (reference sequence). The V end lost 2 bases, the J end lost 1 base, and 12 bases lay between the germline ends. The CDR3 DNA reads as TGTGCCAGCAGCTTTGCCGGGCAGGGCCAAGAGACCCAGTACTTC. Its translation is CASSFAGQGQETQYF.

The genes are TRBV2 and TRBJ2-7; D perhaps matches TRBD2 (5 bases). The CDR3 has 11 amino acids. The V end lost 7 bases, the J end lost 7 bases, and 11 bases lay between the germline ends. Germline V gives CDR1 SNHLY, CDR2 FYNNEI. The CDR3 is CASIGRGEQYF. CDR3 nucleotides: TGTGCCAGCATAGGGCGAGGGGAGCAGTACTTC.

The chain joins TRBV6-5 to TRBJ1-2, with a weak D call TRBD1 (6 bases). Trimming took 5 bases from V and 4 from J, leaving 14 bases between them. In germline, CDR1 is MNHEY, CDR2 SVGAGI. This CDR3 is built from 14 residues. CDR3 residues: CASSTGTWGYGYTF. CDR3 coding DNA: TGTGCCAGCAGTACAGGGACATGGGGCTATGGCTACACCTTC.

The CDR3 DNA is TGTGCCAGCAGCTTAGGAGGTGACAGGGATTTTGCCTACGAGCAGTACTTC. Its translation: CASSLGGDRDFAYEQYF. The chain joins TRBV7-8 to TRBJ2-7, with 7 bases lining up with TRBD1. The germline CDR1 and CDR2 sequences are SGHVS and FQNEAQ. This CDR3 is 17 amino acids long. Trimming took 1 base from V and 2 from J; bases not matched to a gene: 11.

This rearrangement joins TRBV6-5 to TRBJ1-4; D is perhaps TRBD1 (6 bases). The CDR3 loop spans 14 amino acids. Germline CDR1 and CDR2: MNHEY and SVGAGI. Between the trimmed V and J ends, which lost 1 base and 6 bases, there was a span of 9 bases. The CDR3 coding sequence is TGTGCCAGCAGTTACTGGGGGGCTGATGAAAAACTGTTTTTT. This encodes CASSYWGADEKLFF.

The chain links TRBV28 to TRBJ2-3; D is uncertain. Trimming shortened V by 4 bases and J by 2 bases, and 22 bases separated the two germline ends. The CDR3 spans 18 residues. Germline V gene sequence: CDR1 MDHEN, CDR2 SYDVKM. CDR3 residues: CASSYPNKAQGHTDTQYF. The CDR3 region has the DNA TGTGCCAGCAGTTACCCCAATAAAGCCCAAGGTCACACAGATACGCAGTATTTT.

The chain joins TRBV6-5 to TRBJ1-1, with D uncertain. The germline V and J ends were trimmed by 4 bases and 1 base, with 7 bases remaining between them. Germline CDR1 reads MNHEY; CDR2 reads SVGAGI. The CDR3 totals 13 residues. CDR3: CASSSVSNTEAFF. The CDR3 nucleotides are TGTGCCAGCAGTTCGGTTTCGAACACTGAAGCTTTCTTT.

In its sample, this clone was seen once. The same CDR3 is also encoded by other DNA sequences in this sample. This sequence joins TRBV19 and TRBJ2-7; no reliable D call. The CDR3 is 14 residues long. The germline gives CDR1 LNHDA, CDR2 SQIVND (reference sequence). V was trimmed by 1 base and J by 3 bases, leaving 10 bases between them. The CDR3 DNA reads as TGTGCCAGTAGTATAGTAGCAGGAAGCTACGAGCAGTACTTC. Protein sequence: CASSIVAGSYEQYF.

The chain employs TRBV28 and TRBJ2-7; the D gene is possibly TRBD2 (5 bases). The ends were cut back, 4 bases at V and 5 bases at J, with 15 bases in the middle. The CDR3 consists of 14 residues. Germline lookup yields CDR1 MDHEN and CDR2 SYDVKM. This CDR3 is CASSSTTTGNEQYF. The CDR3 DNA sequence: TGTGCCAGCAGTTCCACGACGACGGGGAACGAGCAGTACTTC.